This TCR beta chain originates from a study of blood T cell repertoires in COVID-19. Patients in Seattle were enrolled during active infection, then followed longitudinally. This clone was picked up one time. Assay used: immunoSEQ multiplex PCR; TCRdb lists only in-frame clones, some missing. Among about 92,000 clones listed, 87% were seen once. The sample comprised peripheral blood. This receptor was taken from a woman in her fifties or sixties with COVID-19, enrolled during active disease.

The CDR3 spells CASSYSWGLSEKLFF. The CDR3, as DNA: TGTGCCAGCAGTTACTCTTGGGGCTTATCTGAAAAACTGTTTTTT. The chain has TRBV6-5 and TRBJ1-4, with a tentative D call TRBD1 (5 bases). Between the trimmed V and J ends, which lost 0 bases and 7 bases, there was a span of 12 bases. Germline V gene data show CDR1 as MNHEY and CDR2 as SVGAGI. CDR3 size: 15 residues.